This TCR beta chain came from a study of T cells in Graves' hyperthyroidism and ophthalmopathy. RNA transcripts provided the source from which TCR beta CDR3 regions were amplified. When the TCR CDR3 underwent first-round RT-PCR, the HTBI primer set was used. TCRdb re-analysed the multiplex PCR reads in MiXCR, keeping a single row per CDR3 protein. The sample records around 350,000 distinct CDR3 sequences, 20% to 30% being singletons. This clonotype appeared a few times. J gave up 2 bases and V 5 bases, and 5 bases lay outside the gene matches. In germline, CDR1 is SGHAT, CDR2 FQNNGV. The CDR3 is 14 residues long.

The chain links TRBV11-2 to TRBJ2-7; TRBD1 matches at 8 bases. The origin of this receptor is a man over 45 with Graves' hyperthyroidism. The sequenced material came from blood. Here the CDR3 reads CASSIGQGTYEQYF. CDR3 DNA: TGTGCCAGCAGCATCGGACAGGGAACCTACGAGCAGTACTTC. Full variable domain (outside the CDR3, taken from reference TRBV11-2 and TRBJ2-7): EAGVAQSPRYKIIEKRQSVAFWCNPISGHATLYWYQQILGQGPKLLIQFQNNGVVDDSQLPKDRFSAERLKGVDSTLKIQPAKLEDSAVYLCASSIGQGTYEQYFGPGTRLTVT.